The 20 T cell receptor beta chains below come from one sample, sequenced in a study of T cell responses to AZD1222 COVID-19 vaccine. Data came from immunoSEQ multiplex PCR; TCRdb stores just in-frame clones and leaves some out. The sample contains under 140,000 clones, around 92% of which appear only once. Here the sequenced sample was peripheral blood, taken on day 0 of AZD1222 vaccination. All receptors derive from an adult in good health.

The chain joins TRBV28 to TRBJ1-1; perhaps TRBD1 as D (6 bases). V lost 8 bases to trimming and J lost 1 base, with 14 bases between them. The CDR3 extends over 14 amino acids. The germline V gene has CDR1 MDHEN and CDR2 SYDVKM. The CDR3 nucleotides read TGTGCCAGCGGGTGGGGGCCCCGGAACACTGAAGCTTTCTTT. It specifies CASGWGPRNTEAFF.

The chain employs TRBV4-1 and TRBJ1-2; D gene uncertain. Trimming cost V 0 bases and J 0 bases, with 14 bases left between them. CDR1 MGHRA and CDR2 YSYEKL come from the germline V gene. This CDR3 has 17 amino acids. CDR3 region: CASSQERTRRTNYGYTF. In nucleotides, the CDR3 is TGCGCCAGCAGCCAAGAAAGGACCCGACGGACTAACTATGGCTACACCTTC.

The V and J genes are TRBV28 and TRBJ1-2; 8 nucleotides line up with TRBD1. J gave up 8 bases and V 6 bases, and 11 bases lay outside the gene matches. The CDR3 runs to 14 residues. Germline-derived CDR1 and CDR2 are MDHEN and SYDVKM. This CDR3 is CASSPGQGPRGYTF. The CDR3 region has the DNA TGTGCCAGCAGCCCTGGACAGGGCCCTAGGGGCTACACCTTC.

V and J are TRBV2 and TRBJ1-5; 7 nucleotides agree with TRBD1. After removal of 5 bases from V and 10 bases from J, the junction contained 14 bases not matched to a gene. Germline loops: CDR1 SNHLY, CDR2 FYNNEI. The CDR3 sequence is 15 residues long. The CDR3 loop is CASSPREGAIKPQHF. CDR3 nucleotide sequence: TGTGCCAGCAGTCCCCGGGAGGGGGCAATCAAACCCCAGCATTTT.

J is TRBJ2-7 and V is TRBV15; no firm D call. CDR1 LNHNV and CDR2 YYDKDF come from the germline V gene (reference sequence). The CDR3 contains 15 residues. V was pared by 0 bases and J by 2 bases, with 11 bases between. Here the CDR3 DNA reads TGTGCCACCAGCAGAGATCTGGGCAGCACCTACGAGCAGTACTTC. Protein sequence: CATSRDLGSTYEQYF.

This clone was seen a handful of times. V and J are TRBV27 and TRBJ2-7; D assignment may be TRBD1 or TRBD2 (5 bases each). Between the trimmed V and J ends, which lost 7 bases and 2 bases, there was a span of 12 bases. CDR1 and CDR2 (germline): MNHEY, SMNVEV (reference sequence). The CDR3 sequence is 13 residues long. CDR3 amino acids: CASTGDRPYEQYF. The CDR3 DNA sequence: TGTGCCAGCACCGGGGACCGACCCTACGAGCAGTACTTC.

The rearrangement joins TRBV7-9 to TRBJ1-2; D is unresolved. CDR1 and CDR2 (germline): SEHNR, FQNEAQ (reference sequence). V was trimmed by 1 base and J by 8 bases, leaving 5 bases between them. The CDR3 is 11 amino acids. This CDR3 is CASSLGLGYTF. The CDR3 DNA reads as TGTGCCAGCAGCTTAGGGTTGGGCTACACCTTC.

The genes are TRBV10-3 and TRBJ1-4, with D unclear. CDR1 and CDR2 from the germline V gene are ENHRY and SYGVKD. The CDR3 runs to 12 residues. Trimming cost V 2 bases and J 7 bases, with 5 bases left between them. The DNA for the CDR3 is TGTGCCATCAGTGAGGGGAGTGAAAAACTGTTTTTT. Amino acid sequence: CAISEGSEKLFF.

V usage is TRBV28 and J usage is TRBJ1-6, with TRBD1 matching 9 bases. The germline gives CDR1 MDHEN, CDR2 SYDVKM. The CDR3 extends over 15 amino acids. J was trimmed by 6 bases and V by 6 bases; bases with no gene match: 6. The CDR3 spells CASRPTGGGNSPLHF. In DNA, the CDR3 is TGTGCCAGCAGACCGACAGGGGGTGGTAATTCACCCCTCCACTTT.

This chain links TRBV7-3 with TRBJ2-1; possible D gene TRBD2, 6 bases. Germline V lookup: CDR1 SGHTA, CDR2 FQGTGA. The V and J ends lost 3 bases and 0 bases respectively, with 9 bases between them. The CDR3 has 15 residues. CDR3 DNA sequence: TGTGCCAGCAGCTTTGGGGGGAGCTCCTACAATGAGCAGTTCTTC. Translated: CASSFGGSSYNEQFF.

The chain uses TRBV7-9 and TRBJ1-1; D unclear. This CDR3 comprises 15 residues. V lost 5 bases to trimming and J lost 5 bases, with 18 bases between them. Germline V gene data show CDR1 as SEHNR and CDR2 as FQNEAQ (reference sequence). The CDR3 region is CASSPPGAGGTEAFF. The DNA for the CDR3 is TGTGCCAGCAGCCCCCCCGGAGCCGGAGGGACTGAAGCTTTCTTT.

The rearrangement links TRBV5-8 to TRBJ2-3, with a possible D match to TRBD1 (6 bases). Trimming took 0 bases from V and 1 from J, leaving 18 bases between them. The CDR3 runs 18 residues. The germline gives CDR1 SGHTS, CDR2 YDEGEE. DNA for the CDR3: TGTGCCAGCAGCTTGGCCTCGACAGGCAAAGTGGGCACAGATACGCAGTATTTT. Translation gives CASSLASTGKVGTDTQYF.

This clone was found once. The chain uses TRBV10-1 and TRBJ2-7; possibly TRBD1 or TRBD2 for D (5 bases each). Trimming shortened V by 3 bases and J by 3 bases, and 15 bases separated the two germline ends. CDR3 length: 15 amino acids. Germline loops: CDR1 WNHNN, CDR2 SYGVQD (reference sequence). The CDR3 reads CASSDNGGRIYEQYF. The CDR3 DNA is TGCGCCAGCAGTGATAATGGGGGTCGGATCTACGAGCAGTACTTC.

The chain links TRBV6-5 to TRBJ1-1, with 8 bases that match TRBD1. CDR3 length: 15 amino acids. The V and J ends lost 6 bases and 1 base, in that order; junction bases with no gene match: 7. The V gene's germline CDR1 is MNHEY and CDR2 SVGAGI. CDR3 bases: TGTGCCAGCAGCGGACAGGGATTAAAGAACACTGAAGCTTTCTTT. This gives the protein CASSGQGLKNTEAFF.

The V call is TRBV13, the J call TRBJ2-7; TRBD2 matches at 7 bases. CDR3 length: 18 residues. The ends lost 1 base at V and 0 bases at J; junction bases unmatched: 12. Per germline, CDR1 PRHDT and CDR2 FYEKMQ (reference sequence). The CDR3 loop is CASSLDGGVGPISYEQYF. CDR3 DNA: TGTGCCAGCAGCTTAGATGGGGGGGTCGGCCCCATCTCCTACGAGCAGTACTTC.

Concerning this clone itself: This specimen includes other DNA sequences encoding the same CDR3. The rearrangement joins TRBV11-2 to TRBJ1-1; D remains unclear. The CDR3 runs 15 residues. Trimming pared 1 base from V and 4 bases from J, leaving 13 bases between. In germline, CDR1 is SGHAT, CDR2 FQNNGV. As DNA, the CDR3 is TGTGCCAGCAGCTTAGTGGGGTACGGGTCCACTGAAGCTTTCTTT. It yields the protein CASSLVGYGSTEAFF.

The chain joins TRBV19 to TRBJ1-1, with D possibly TRBD1 on 6 matching bases. The CDR3 consists of 15 residues. Germline V lookup: CDR1 LNHDA, CDR2 SQIVND (reference sequence). V lost 2 bases and J lost 5, with 15 bases in between. As DNA, the CDR3 is TGTGCCAGTAGTATACAACGGGGGGCGAGAACTGAAGCTTTCTTT. Protein: CASSIQRGARTEAFF.

The chain employs TRBV6-6 and TRBJ1-5; perhaps TRBD1 as D (5 bases). The ends were cut back, 6 bases at V and 6 bases at J, with 15 bases in the middle. This CDR3 is 14 amino acids long. Germline assignment: CDR1 MNHNY and CDR2 SVGAGI (reference sequence). The CDR3 reads CASSPDEGPQPQHF. CDR3 coding DNA: TGTGCCAGCAGCCCGGACGAGGGACCTCAGCCCCAGCATTTT.

This chain joins TRBV12-3 or TRBV12-4 and TRBJ2-7; D not certain. The CDR3 is 13 amino acids. The ends were cut back, 3 bases at V and 6 bases at J, with 12 bases in the middle. The CDR3 DNA reads as TGTGCCAGCAGTTTCGATTTGGTGGGCGAGCAGTACTTC. As protein: CASSFDLVGEQYF.

This clone has a single count. The genes are TRBV9 and TRBJ2-3; no clear D gene. Germline values: CDR1 SGDLS, CDR2 YYNGEE. The V end was cut by 1 base, the J end by 2 bases, with 8 bases between. The CDR3 runs to 14 residues. CDR3: CASSVRGATDTQYF. As DNA, the CDR3 is TGTGCCAGCAGCGTAAGAGGAGCCACAGATACGCAGTATTTT.